Listed below are T cell receptor beta chains from one sample, sequenced in a study of blood T cell repertoires in COVID-19. Clones were read by immunoSEQ multiplex PCR, and TCRdb kept only the in-frame ones, dropping some. The data show some 140,000 clones, approximately 84% seen once. What was sequenced was peripheral blood. These receptors were taken from a man between 60 and 75 years old with acute or convalescent COVID-19. CDR3s include the opening cysteine and the closing phenylalanine or tryptophan. D genes are given only for firm matches. Clone sizes are given selectively: once, few, many, or a class where the clone is expanded.

v_gene	abundance	j_gene	d_gene	CDR3aa	CDR3nt
TRBV7-2	.	TRBJ1-2	.	CASSLTGLGGGYTF	TGTGCCAGCAGCTTAACAGGGCTGGGCGGCGGCTACACCTTC
TRBV19	once	TRBJ2-7	.	CASSSQVSYEQYF	TGTGCCAGTAGTAGCCAGGTCTCCTACGAGCAGTACTTC
TRBV29-1	.	TRBJ2-7	.	CSVEEGHEQYF	TGCAGCGTTGAGGAGGGCCACGAGCAGTACTTC
TRBV5-1	.	TRBJ2-7	.	CASSQGVIGNEQYF	TGCGCCAGCAGCCAAGGGGTTATTGGTAACGAGCAGTACTTC
TRBV5-1	.	TRBJ2-2	TRBD2	CASSSPGGRGTGELFF	TGCGCCAGCAGCTCGCCGGGAGGCCGGGGGACCGGGGAGCTGTTTTTT
TRBV25-1	few	TRBJ1-1	.	CASSVRWAGAEAFF	TGTGCCAGCAGTGTAAGGTGGGCAGGGGCTGAAGCTTTCTTT
TRBV6-4	.	TRBJ2-2	.	CASSTKAGELFF	TGTGCCAGCAGCACTAAAGCCGGGGAGCTGTTTTTT
TRBV7-9	.	TRBJ2-3	.	CASSLLGTFDTQYF	TGTGCCAGCAGCTTACTCGGGACATTTGATACGCAGTATTTT
TRBV5-6	.	TRBJ1-1	.	CASSLDGFGTEAFF	TGTGCCAGCAGCTTGGACGGTTTCGGCACTGAAGCTTTCTTT
TRBV6-6	.	TRBJ2-3	TRBD1	CASSGGRGLRTDTQYF	TGTGCCAGCAGCGGCGGCAGGGGGCTTAGGACAGATACGCAGTATTTT
TRBV4-1	.	TRBJ1-4	.	CASSQDLGALGEKLFF	TGCGCCAGCAGCCAAGATCTTGGGGCTTTAGGCGAAAAACTGTTTTTT
TRBV5-1	once	TRBJ2-5	TRBD2	CASSFGLAASRGETQYF	TGCGCCAGCAGCTTCGGACTAGCGGCGTCGAGGGGAGAGACCCAGTACTTC
TRBV11-2	.	TRBJ2-1	TRBD2	CASLAGVGNEQFF	TGTGCCAGCCTAGCGGGAGTCGGCAATGAGCAGTTCTTC
TRBV19	few	TRBJ1-2	TRBD1	CASSTPGTGYDGYTF	TGTGCCAGTAGTACCCCCGGGACAGGGTATGATGGCTACACCTTC
TRBV27	.	TRBJ2-1	TRBD1	CASSQQGAGHNEQFF	TGTGCCAGCAGTCAGCAGGGGGCGGGCCACAATGAGCAGTTCTTC
TRBV20-1	.	TRBJ2-1	TRBD2	CSASSLAGDNEQFF	TGCAGTGCTAGTTCCCTAGCGGGAGACAATGAGCAGTTCTTC
TRBV29-1	.	TRBJ2-1	TRBD2	CSEGTSGDNEQFF	TGCAGCGAAGGGACTAGCGGTGACAATGAGCAGTTCTTC
TRBV9	.	TRBJ2-2	.	CASSVRGLDTGELFF	TGTGCCAGCAGCGTCCGGGGTTTGGACACCGGGGAGCTGTTTTTT
TRBV6-5	.	TRBJ2-3	TRBD2	CASGGSGGATDTQYF	TGTGCCAGCGGCGGTAGCGGGGGGGCCACAGATACGCAGTATTTT
TRBV5-1	.	TRBJ1-5	.	CASSLGQFSNQPQHF	TGCGCCAGCAGCTTGGGACAGTTTAGCAATCAGCCCCAGCATTTT
TRBV27	.	TRBJ2-2	.	CASSYTRNTGELFF	TGTGCCAGCAGTTATACACGAAACACCGGGGAGCTGTTTTTT
TRBV27	once	TRBJ2-7	.	CASSFSSSTATYEQYF	TGTGCCAGCAGTTTTTCTAGCTCAACAGCTACCTACGAGCAGTACTTC
TRBV7-9	.	TRBJ1-2	.	CASARTENNYGYTF	TGTGCCAGCGCGAGGACAGAAAACAACTATGGCTACACCTTC
TRBV29-1	.	TRBJ2-5	.	CSVAPQGSVGETQYF	TGCAGCGTGGCACCACAGGGATCGGTGGGTGAGACCCAGTACTTC
TRBV30	.	TRBJ1-1	.	CAWSVDTGGTEAFF	TGTGCCTGGAGTGTAGACACGGGGGGCACTGAAGCTTTCTTT
TRBV6-6	.	TRBJ2-7	TRBD1	CASSYPDRGNEQYF	TGTGCCAGCAGTTACCCGGACAGGGGGAACGAGCAGTACTTC
TRBV27	.	TRBJ2-5	TRBD1	CASSSWTGIGLGTQYF	TGTGCCAGCAGTTCGTGGACAGGGATAGGGTTAGGGACCCAGTACTTC
TRBV7-7	.	TRBJ2-2	.	CASSLERGTGELFF	TGTGCCAGCAGCTTAGAGCGCGGGACCGGGGAGCTGTTTTTT
TRBV19	.	TRBJ2-7	.	CASNTPGRVHEQYF	TGTGCCAGTAATACCCCCGGCAGGGTACACGAGCAGTACTTC
TRBV7-3	.	TRBJ2-5	TRBD2	CASSLSDSGGQETQYF	TGTGCCAGCAGCCTCAGCGATAGCGGGGGCCAAGAGACCCAGTACTTC
TRBV19	few	TRBJ1-4	.	CASKRQAQARNEKLFF	TGTGCCAGTAAGAGACAGGCGCAAGCCCGTAATGAAAAACTGTTTTTT
TRBV6-2/TRBV6-3	.	TRBJ1-1	.	CASSFNAKAFF	TGTGCCAGCAGTTTCAACGCTAAAGCTTTCTTT
TRBV5-4	.	TRBJ2-5	TRBD1	CASSRGQGPGGQETQYF	TGTGCCAGCAGCCGCGGACAGGGGCCCGGGGGCCAAGAGACCCAGTACTTC
TRBV30	.	TRBJ2-3	TRBD1	CVLTRGITDTQYF	TGTGTACTCACCAGGGGGATCACAGATACGCAGTATTTT
TRBV11-2	.	TRBJ2-7	.	CASSWRAQLSYEQYF	TGTGCCAGCAGCTGGAGGGCACAGCTATCCTACGAGCAGTACTTC